What follows are 21 T cell receptor beta chains derived from one specimen sequenced in a study of shared clonotypes between healthy human individuals. CD8 cells regarded as naive lacked CD45RO, were positively chosen for CCR7, and omitted terminally differentiated effector memory CD45RA+ cells. Repertoires were generated with immunoSEQ multiplex PCR, while TCRdb's copy carries only in-frame clones and drops some. The data show over 2 million clones, with about 95% seen just once and around 1.1% held by the top ten. The sequencing sample was made of naive CD8+ T cells sorted from blood. The receptors originated from a man younger than 35 in good health.

A word on this clone: The sample has other DNA sequences that encode this CDR3 too. The chain joins TRBV9 to TRBJ2-7; 9 bases map to TRBD1. The junction had 2 bases not matched to a gene; V was cut back by 0 bases and J by 4 bases. CDR3 length: 14 residues. Germline loops: CDR1 SGDLS, CDR2 YYNGEE. The CDR3 spells CASSVEGQGYEQYF. As DNA, the CDR3 is TGTGCCAGCAGCGTAGAGGGACAGGGTTACGAGCAGTACTTC.

The V and J genes are TRBV30 and TRBJ2-7; D is perhaps TRBD2 (6 bases). Germline V gene lookup returns CDR1 GTSNPN and CDR2 SVGIG (reference sequence). V lost 2 bases and J 5 bases, leaving 16 bases between the germline ends. The CDR3 extends over 14 amino acids. CDR3 amino acids: CAWSPGGENHEQYF. The CDR3 bases are TGTGCCTGGAGTCCCGGCGGGGAGAACCACGAGCAGTACTTC.

This chain links TRBV6-1 with TRBJ2-2; possible D gene TRBD2, 5 bases. CDR3 length: 18 residues. CDR1 is MNHNS and CDR2 is SASEGT in the germline V gene. Trimming stripped 0 bases from V and 0 bases from J, with 14 bases between. CDR3 sequence: CASSEAMWEFSNTGELFF. CDR3 nucleotide sequence: TGTGCCAGCAGTGAAGCGATGTGGGAGTTCTCGAACACCGGGGAGCTGTTTTTT.

This clone was seen once. The chain is built from TRBV7-9 and TRBJ1-1; D is undetermined. V was pared by 2 bases and J by 1 base, with 14 bases between. Germline V gene data show CDR1 as SEHNR and CDR2 as FQNEAQ (reference sequence). The CDR3 loop spans 16 amino acids. The DNA of the CDR3 is TGTGCCAGCAGCTTAATCAATGCCAAACAGAACACTGAAGCTTTCTTT. Translating gives CASSLINAKQNTEAFF.

The chain employs TRBV5-4 and TRBJ2-7; weak D call: TRBD1 (6 bases). CDR1 and CDR2 (germline): SGHNT, YYREEE (reference sequence). V was shortened by 5 bases and J by 4 bases, with 13 bases between the two germline ends. The CDR3 spans 13 residues. CDR3 amino acids: CASRLDGQYEQYF. DNA for the CDR3: TGTGCCAGCAGATTAGATGGACAGTACGAGCAGTACTTC.

This chain connects TRBV7-9 to TRBJ1-4, with D possibly being TRBD1 (5 bases). Germline V gene lookup returns CDR1 SEHNR and CDR2 FQNEAQ (reference sequence). The CDR3 is made up of 13 amino acids. Trimming cost V 10 bases and J 4 bases, with 13 bases left between them. The CDR3 nucleotides read TGTGCCACCCATAGAGGGGTTAATGAAAAACTGTTTTTT. Translated, it gives CATHRGVNEKLFF.

The chain combines TRBV28 with TRBJ2-3, with TRBD1 identical over 8 bases. The CDR3 is 14 amino acids. Germline values: CDR1 MDHEN, CDR2 SYDVKM. Germline trimming cut 6 bases from V and 1 base from J; bases unmatched to any gene: 3. In DNA form, the CDR3 reads TGTGCCAGCAGCCCGGGACAGGGCACAGATACGCAGTATTTT. It codes for CASSPGQGTDTQYF.

The chain recombines TRBV9 with TRBJ1-3; 9 nucleotides match TRBD1. CDR1 and CDR2 (germline): SGDLS, YYNGEE. With V trimmed by 3 bases and J by 7 bases, 11 bases remained unmatched. The CDR3 consists of 16 residues. The chain's CDR3 is CASSARGGTGKNTIYF. CDR3 in DNA: TGTGCCAGCAGCGCCCGAGGGGGGACAGGGAAGAACACCATATATTTT.

Note on this clone: Other DNA sequences of this sample code for an identical CDR3. The V and J genes are TRBV5-1 and TRBJ2-5; D not certain. Germline-derived CDR1 and CDR2 are SGHRS and YFSETQ. The CDR3 has 13 amino acids. With 1 base removed from V and 2 bases from J, the gap between germline ends came to 6 bases. CDR3 DNA: TGCGCCAGCAGCTTGAACTTTCAAGAGACCCAGTACTTC. Amino acids: CASSLNFQETQYF.

Of note for this clone: Other DNA sequences of this sample code for an identical CDR3. The gene calls are TRBV5-6 and TRBJ2-3, with 7 bases matching TRBD2. CDR3 length: 14 amino acids. Germline CDR1 SGHDT, CDR2 YYEEEE. Trimming at V came to 0 bases and at J to 6 bases, leaving 4 bases not matched to a gene. The CDR3 nucleotides are TGTGCCAGCAGCTTGGGACTAGCAGTGGATACGCAGTATTTT. It encodes CASSLGLAVDTQYF.

The CDR3 loop is CASTSTGVGYTF. DNA of the CDR3: TGTGCCAGCACCTCGACAGGGGTTGGCTACACCTTC. The J gene is TRBJ1-2, the V gene TRBV7-9; 8 nucleotides agree with TRBD1. The CDR3 sequence is 12 residues long. Losses at the gene ends were 7 bases for V and 7 bases for J; bases not matched to a gene: 5. Per germline, CDR1 SEHNR and CDR2 FQNEAQ (reference sequence).

This clone was observed a few times. Other DNA sequences within the sample encode an identical CDR3. V gene TRBV7-9 combines with J gene TRBJ2-7; 9 bases line up with TRBD1. V trimming: 5 bases; J trimming: 5 bases; junction bases outside the gene matches: 1. This CDR3 spans 12 amino acids. Germline CDR1 and CDR2: SEHNR and FQNEAQ (reference sequence). The CDR3 loop reads CASSRTGDEQYF. The CDR3 DNA is TGTGCCAGCAGCCGGACAGGGGACGAGCAGTACTTC.

This clone was recorded once. V is TRBV29-1 and J is TRBJ2-5; 7 bases line up with TRBD2. CDR3 length: 15 residues. Trimming removed 7 bases from V and 7 bases from J; junction bases left unmatched: 18. The germline gives CDR1 SQVTM, CDR2 ANQGSEA. For the CDR3, the DNA is TGCAGCGCCGGCGTGATGGGGCGGGACTATGGGACCCAGTACTTC. Translation: CSAGVMGRDYGTQYF. Filled out from reference TRBV29-1 and TRBJ2-5, the complete variable domain reads SAVISQKPSRDICQRGTSLTIQCQVDSQVTMMFWYRQQPGQSLTLIATANQGSEATYESGFVIDKFPISRPNLTFSTLTVSNMSPEDSSIYLCSAGVMGRDYGTQYFGPGTRLLVL.

The genes are TRBV4-3 and TRBJ2-7; 12 bases agree with TRBD2. CDR1 and CDR2 from the germline V gene are LGHNA and YSLEER. The V segment lost 4 bases and the J segment 4 bases; nucleotides outside the gene matches: 8. This CDR3 comprises 16 residues. The CDR3 DNA reads as TGCGCCAGCAGCCTTCTAGCGGGAGGGCCAGTTTACGAGCAGTACTTC. Protein sequence: CASSLLAGGPVYEQYF.

This clone was detected only once. The chain joins TRBV27 to TRBJ2-7; 7 positions agree with TRBD1. With 2 bases clipped from V and 3 bases from J, the junction kept 7 bases outside the gene matches. The V gene's germline CDR1 is MNHEY and CDR2 SMNVEV (reference sequence). The CDR3 runs 15 residues. The CDR3 is CASSLKGAGGYEQYF. CDR3 nucleotide sequence: TGTGCCAGCAGTTTAAAGGGGGCTGGAGGCTACGAGCAGTACTTC.

The rearrangement links TRBV5-5 to TRBJ2-1, with 7 positions matching TRBD1. Germline V gene lookup returns CDR1 SGHKS and CDR2 YYEKEE (reference sequence). CDR3 length: 13 amino acids. Trimming cost V 4 bases and J 6 bases; bases outside gene matches: 4. CDR3 DNA: TGTGCCAGCAGCCAACAGGGGACCAATGAGCAGTTCTTC. Translating gives CASSQQGTNEQFF.

The V call is TRBV7-9, the J call TRBJ2-1, with D perhaps TRBD1 (5 bases). CDR3 length: 14 amino acids. Germline CDR1 SEHNR, CDR2 FQNEAQ (reference sequence). The V and J ends lost 4 bases and 2 bases respectively, with 9 bases between them. The CDR3 protein is CASSSLTAYNEQFF. The CDR3 DNA follows: TGTGCCAGCAGCTCCCTGACAGCCTACAATGAGCAGTTCTTC. Full variable domain (remainder filled in from reference TRBV7-9 and TRBJ2-1): DTGVSQNPRHKITKRGQNVTFRCDPISEHNRLYWYRQTLGQGPEFLTYFQNEAQLEKSRLLSDRFSAERPKGSFSTLEIQRTEQGDSAMYLCASSSLTAYNEQFFGPGTRLTVL.

This chain links TRBV6-5 with TRBJ1-2, with a weak D call TRBD1 (5 bases). The CDR3 length is 15 residues. Germline CDR1 and CDR2: MNHEY and SVGAGI. V lost 0 bases to trimming and J lost 5 bases, with 13 bases between them. CDR3 nucleotides: TGTGCCAGCAGTTACTCCCCCGGGACGGATTATGGCTACACCTTC. This sequence encodes CASSYSPGTDYGYTF.

This clone was recorded a few times. The chain couples TRBV29-1 to TRBJ2-7, with 9 bases fitting TRBD1. The CDR3 has 12 amino acids. Germline CDR1 is SQVTM and CDR2 is ANQGSEA. The CDR3 nucleotides read TGCAACGGCCTGGGACAGGGCTACGAGCAGTACTTC. Protein sequence: CNGLGQGYEQYF.

The chain recombines TRBV19 with TRBJ2-2; 12 bases map to TRBD2. The CDR3 extends over 16 amino acids. Losses at the gene ends were 8 bases for V and 3 bases for J; bases not matched to a gene: 7. From germline, CDR1 is LNHDA and CDR2 SQIVND (reference sequence). The CDR3 DNA follows: TGTGCCAGTCTTCCTAGCGGGAGGGAGGACACCGGGGAGCTGTTTTTT. It codes for CASLPSGREDTGELFF.

This chain connects TRBV11-2 to TRBJ1-1; the D is unclear. V lost 4 bases, J lost 1 base, and 25 bases lay in between. Germline V gene sequence: CDR1 SGHAT, CDR2 FQNNGV. The CDR3 consists of 19 residues. In nucleotides, the CDR3 is TGTGCCAGCAGCTCTCACCCTTTGATCGGGCCCTCTCCGAACACTGAAGCTTTCTTT. It specifies CASSSHPLIGPSPNTEAFF.